Reported below is one T cell receptor (beta chain). Assay used: immunoSEQ multiplex PCR; TCRdb lists only in-frame clones, some missing. The sample carries more than 250,000 clones, roughly 85% recorded once. In germline, CDR1 is SGHTA, CDR2 FQGNSA. The CDR3 length is 16 residues. With V trimmed by 0 bases and J by 9 bases, 10 bases remained unmatched. This sample is drawn from a study of blood T cell repertoires in COVID-19. Sequencing was carried out using PBMCs or T cells enriched from blood (not recorded which). The sequence came from a middle-aged woman who had recovered from COVID-19. The chain combines TRBV7-2 with TRBJ2-1; 8 nucleotides match TRBD2. CDR3 bases: TGTGCCAGCAGCTTAGCGCCTGGGACTAGGACCGGTGAGCAGTTCTTC. Protein: CASSLAPGTRTGEQFF.